This is a list of T cell receptor beta chains from one sample in a study of beta chain features in type 1 diabetes. Assay: immunoSEQ multiplex PCR; the TCRdb copy retains only in-frame clones and omits some. Here the sample spans around 160,000 clones, around 63% being singletons. Sequences were obtained from naive CD4+ T cells from blood. The receptor source for this set is a man aged 30 to 39 with type 1 diabetes. Both conserved end residues are part of each CDR3. The D gene is left open where the match is weak. Clone size, where shown, is once, few, many, or a class for clones that have expanded.

TRBV29-1,.,.,TRBJ1-4,TGCAGCGTTGACGCAGGGTCGACTAATGAAAAACTGTTTTTT,CSVDAGSTNEKLFF
TRBV29-1,TRBD1,.,TRBJ2-2,TGCAGCGCCGGAAGACAGGGGTCCACCGGGGAGCTGTTTTTT,CSAGRQGSTGELFF
TRBV7-6,.,.,TRBJ1-1,TGTGCCAGCAGCTCTAATACAGGGACTGAAGCTTTCTTT,CASSSNTGTEAFF
TRBV2,.,few,TRBJ2-3,TGTGCCAGCAGAGGGCTCTCGAGCGGCACAGATACGCAGTATTTT,CASRGLSSGTDTQYF
TRBV25-1,.,.,TRBJ1-2,TGTGCCAGCAGTTTCGCTGACTATGGCTACACCTTC,CASSFADYGYTF
TRBV2,.,few,TRBJ1-1,TGTGCCAGCAGTCAGCGGGGCACTGAAGCTTTCTTT,CASSQRGTEAFF
TRBV6-5,.,few,TRBJ2-7,TGTGCCAGCAGTTACGGCCGTCGGGACGAGCAGTACTTC,CASSYGRRDEQYF
TRBV18,TRBD1,.,TRBJ1-1,TGTGCCAGCTCACCGAGGGGACAGGCGGGCACTGAAGCTTTCTTT,CASSPRGQAGTEAFF
TRBV30,TRBD1,few,TRBJ1-1,TGTGCCTGGACAGGGGGCATGAACACTGAAGCTTTCTTT,CAWTGGMNTEAFF
TRBV25-1,.,.,TRBJ2-1,TGTGCCAGCACCTCCTCCGGGGATGAGCAGTTCTTC,CASTSSGDEQFF
TRBV4-3,.,.,TRBJ2-7,TGCGCCAGCAGCCAAGAATTCGGCACCACCTACGAGCAGTACTTC,CASSQEFGTTYEQYF
TRBV11-2,.,.,TRBJ2-7,TGTGCCAGCCGCGCGGAGTCCTACGAGCAGTACTTC,CASRAESYEQYF
TRBV20-1,.,few,TRBJ2-7,TGCAGTGCTAGCGGTCCCTACGAGCAGTACTTC,CSASGPYEQYF
TRBV15,.,few,TRBJ1-4,TGTGCCACCAGCAGAGATCCCGGGGCAACTAATGAAAAACTGTTTTTT,CATSRDPGATNEKLFF
TRBV13,.,.,TRBJ2-5,TGTGCCAGCAGCCTCAGCGTTCGGGCCCTCAACTCTGGAGAGACCCAGTACTTC,CASSLSVRALNSGETQYF
TRBV5-6,.,.,TRBJ1-6,TGTGCCAGCAGCTTAGGAAGCTCCTATAATTCACCCCTCCACTTT,CASSLGSSYNSPLHF
TRBV9,.,.,TRBJ1-2,TGTGCCAGCAGCGTAGACAGTAACTATGGCTACACCTTC,CASSVDSNYGYTF
TRBV4-1,TRBD1,.,TRBJ1-1,TGCGCCAGCAGAAGGGATCCGGGACAGTTGAACACTGAAGCTTTCTTT,CASRRDPGQLNTEAFF
TRBV13,.,few,TRBJ2-3,TGTGCCAGCAGCCAAGACAGAGATACGCAGTATTTT,CASSQDRDTQYF
TRBV5-6,TRBD1,.,TRBJ1-2,TGTGCCAGCAGCTTGCCCGGGACAGGGGCGCCACTCTATGGCTACACCTTC,CASSLPGTGAPLYGYTF
TRBV4-1,.,.,TRBJ1-2,TGCGCCAGCAGCCAAGGCCTCGAAATTTCTGGCTACACCTTC,CASSQGLEISGYTF
TRBV29-1,TRBD1,once,TRBJ2-1,TGCAGCGTGGACTTCTCCCGGGACAGGGGTCGCAATGAGCAGTTCTTC,CSVDFSRDRGRNEQFF
TRBV29-1,.,.,TRBJ1-1,TGCAGCGTGGATAACAGGGCAAGCGACACTGAAGCTTTCTTT,CSVDNRASDTEAFF
TRBV30,.,few,TRBJ1-2,TGTGCCTGGAGTGTCTGGGTTCTTCACACCTTC,CAWSVWVLHTF
TRBV29-1,.,.,TRBJ2-7,TGCAGCGTTGAACAGATCTACGAGCAGTACTTC,CSVEQIYEQYF
TRBV7-2,.,.,TRBJ2-5,TGTGCCAGCAGCTTAGCCCGGGAGACCCAGTACTTC,CASSLARETQYF
TRBV5-1,TRBD1,.,TRBJ1-2,TGCGCCAGCAGCTTGGAGGGACAGGGGTATGGCTACACCTTC,CASSLEGQGYGYTF
TRBV5-6,.,once,TRBJ2-3,TGTGCCAGCAGCTTGTACACAGATACGCAGTATTTT,CASSLYTDTQYF
TRBV6-5,.,once,TRBJ1-2,TGTGCCAGCAGGTTCAGGGAGGGCTATGGCTACACCTTC,CASRFREGYGYTF
TRBV5-1,.,few,TRBJ2-3,TGCGCCAGCAGCTTGGTATTACAGGGAGCAGATACGCAGTATTTT,CASSLVLQGADTQYF
TRBV28,.,.,TRBJ2-1,TGTGCCAGCAGTAGAGGGGGGACACACTCCTACAATGAGCAGTTCTTC,CASSRGGTHSYNEQFF
TRBV30,.,few,TRBJ2-6,TGTGCCTGGAGTGTACGGCTAGCCAGCTCTGGGGCCAACGTCCTGACTTTC,CAWSVRLASSGANVLTF
TRBV29-1,.,few,TRBJ2-6,TGCAGCGTTGAAGGTGGGGAAGGGGCCAACGTCCTGACTTTC,CSVEGGEGANVLTF
TRBV30,.,few,TRBJ2-7,TGTGCCTGGAATCGAGGGGCAGGGGAGCAGTACTTC,CAWNRGAGEQYF
TRBV6-1,.,.,TRBJ2-7,TGTGCCAGCAGTGAAGCATTCGGGGGGCTGCAAACCTACGAGCAGTACTTC,CASSEAFGGLQTYEQYF
TRBV2,.,few,TRBJ2-3,TGTGCCACCTCAGAGTACTACGAAGATACGCAGTATTTT,CATSEYYEDTQYF
TRBV4-3,TRBD2,.,TRBJ2-3,TGCGCCAGCAGCCAAGATGAGCGGGGGACCAGCACAGATACGCAGTATTTT,CASSQDERGTSTDTQYF
TRBV5-4,.,.,TRBJ2-5,TGTGCCAGCAGCGACCCGACGGGACTGCAAGAGACCCAGTACTTC,CASSDPTGLQETQYF
TRBV5-1,.,.,TRBJ1-2,TGCGCCAGCAGCCCACACAGGGTGGTGGACTATGGCTACACCTTC,CASSPHRVVDYGYTF
TRBV7-2,.,.,TRBJ2-3,TGTGCCAGCAGCTTATGGCCAGATACGCAGTATTTT,CASSLWPDTQYF
TRBV19,TRBD1,few,TRBJ2-5,TGTGCCAGTAGTACGACAGGGGAAGAGACCCAGTACTTC,CASSTTGEETQYF
TRBV4-3,.,few,TRBJ2-1,TGCGCCAGCAGCCCAAGGGCGGGTAACAATGAGCAGTTCTTC,CASSPRAGNNEQFF
TRBV4-2,.,.,TRBJ1-2,TGTGCCAGCAGCCAAGAGAGATTCAGCTACACCTTC,CASSQERFSYTF
TRBV27,TRBD1,.,TRBJ1-6,TGTGCCAGCAGTCGCTGGGACAGGGCAAATTCACCCCTCCACTTT,CASSRWDRANSPLHF